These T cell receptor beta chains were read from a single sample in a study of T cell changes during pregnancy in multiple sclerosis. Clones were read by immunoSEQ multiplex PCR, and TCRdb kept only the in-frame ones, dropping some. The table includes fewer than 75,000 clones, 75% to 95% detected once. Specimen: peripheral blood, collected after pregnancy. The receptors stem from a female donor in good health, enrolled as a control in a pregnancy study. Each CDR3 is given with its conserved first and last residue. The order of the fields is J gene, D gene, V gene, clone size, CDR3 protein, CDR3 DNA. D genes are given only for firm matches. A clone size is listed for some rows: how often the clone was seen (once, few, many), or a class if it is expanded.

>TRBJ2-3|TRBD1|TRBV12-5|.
CASGLSGQGRFSSYTQYF
TGTGCTAGTGGTTTGAGTGGACAGGGAAGGTTTTCGTCGTATACGCAGTATTTT
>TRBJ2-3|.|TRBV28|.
CASSLLQGDTDTQYF
TGTGCCAGCAGTTTACTACAGGGTGACACAGATACGCAGTATTTT
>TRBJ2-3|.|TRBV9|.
CASSVDGGEDTQYF
TGTGCCAGCAGCGTAGACGGGGGAGAAGATACGCAGTATTTT
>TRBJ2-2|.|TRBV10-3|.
CAISVDSNTGELFF
TGTGCCATCAGTGTGGACAGCAACACCGGGGAGCTGTTTTTT
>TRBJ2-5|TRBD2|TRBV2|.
CASSWASGAQETQYF
TGTGCCAGCAGCTGGGCTAGCGGAGCCCAAGAGACCCAGTACTTC
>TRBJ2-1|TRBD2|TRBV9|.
CASSSAGVTYNEQFF
TGTGCCAGCAGCTCCGCGGGAGTCACCTACAATGAGCAGTTCTTC
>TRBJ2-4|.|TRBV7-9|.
CASRELVKNIQYF
TGTGCCAGCAGAGAGTTAGTCAAAAACATTCAGTACTTC
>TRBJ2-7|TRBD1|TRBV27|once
CASSFVGGNEQYF
TGTGCCAGCAGTTTTGTAGGGGGCAACGAGCAGTACTTC
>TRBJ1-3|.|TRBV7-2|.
CASSLARGRNTIYF
TGTGCCAGCAGCTTGGCCAGGGGAAGAAACACCATATATTTT
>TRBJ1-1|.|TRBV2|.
CARMPQGSFTEAFF
TGTGCCAGAATGCCACAGGGATCGTTCACTGAAGCTTTCTTT
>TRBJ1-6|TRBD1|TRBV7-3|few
CASSLTGVGSPLHF
TGTGCCAGCAGCTTGACAGGGGTTGGTTCACCCCTCCACTTT
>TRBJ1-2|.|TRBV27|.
CASSLKWGGYGYTF
TGTGCCAGCAGTTTAAAATGGGGGGGCTATGGCTACACCTTC
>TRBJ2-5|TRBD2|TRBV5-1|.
CASSSVSGGPGETQYF
TGCGCCAGCAGCTCAGTATCGGGGGGGCCGGGGGAGACCCAGTACTTC
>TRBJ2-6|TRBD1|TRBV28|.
CASLQGAFSGANVLTF
TGTGCCAGCCTTCAGGGGGCGTTTTCTGGGGCCAACGTCCTGACTTTC
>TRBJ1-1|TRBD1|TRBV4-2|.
CASSQPSSGGTEAFF
TGTGCCAGCAGCCAACCCAGCTCAGGGGGCACTGAAGCTTTCTTT
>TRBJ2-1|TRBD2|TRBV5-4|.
CASSTGLAGSGDEQFF
TGTGCCAGCAGCACCGGACTAGCGGGTAGTGGGGATGAGCAGTTCTTC
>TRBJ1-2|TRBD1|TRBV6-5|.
CASSYRGMNYGYTF
TGTGCCAGCAGCTACAGGGGAATGAACTATGGCTACACCTTC
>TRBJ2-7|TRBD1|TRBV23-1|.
CASSQSIEDRDSYEQYF
TGCGCCAGCAGTCAATCGATTGAGGACAGGGACTCCTACGAGCAGTACTTC
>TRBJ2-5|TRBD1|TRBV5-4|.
CASSFPGQQETQYF
TGTGCCAGCAGCTTTCCGGGACAGCAAGAGACCCAGTACTTC
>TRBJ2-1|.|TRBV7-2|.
CASSISNPYNEQFF
TGTGCCAGCAGCATTAGTAATCCCTACAATGAGCAGTTCTTC
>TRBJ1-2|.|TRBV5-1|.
CASSFGQGQYYGYTF
TGCGCCAGCAGCTTTGGGCAGGGGCAGTACTATGGCTACACCTTC
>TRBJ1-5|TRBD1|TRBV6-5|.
CASRPQGGSNQPQHF
TGTGCCAGCAGACCACAGGGGGGAAGCAATCAGCCCCAGCATTTT
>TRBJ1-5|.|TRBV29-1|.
CTVGGQMGNQPQHF
TGCACCGTGGGGGGGCAGATGGGCAATCAGCCCCAGCATTTT
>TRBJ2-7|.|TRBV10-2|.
CASSELGTGFFGYEQYF
TGCGCCAGCAGTGAGTTGGGTACAGGCTTCTTCGGCTACGAGCAGTACTTC
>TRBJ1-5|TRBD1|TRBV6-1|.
CASSDLRTGLYQPQHF
TGTGCCAGCAGTGACCTCCGGACAGGACTCTATCAGCCCCAGCATTTT
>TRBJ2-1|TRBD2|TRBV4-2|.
CASSRQLAGNPDDEQFF
TGTGCCAGCAGCCGACAACTAGCGGGAAATCCCGACGACGAGCAGTTCTTC
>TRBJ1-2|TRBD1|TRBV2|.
CASSRQGGFYGYTF
TGTGCCAGCAGTAGACAGGGGGGGTTCTATGGCTACACCTTC
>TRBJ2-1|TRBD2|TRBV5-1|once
CASSFGAGNEQFF
TGCGCCAGCAGCTTCGGAGCGGGAAATGAGCAGTTCTTC
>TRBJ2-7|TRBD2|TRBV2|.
CASSDLSRRGAYEQYF
TGTGCCAGCAGTGACCTTTCTAGGCGGGGGGCCTACGAGCAGTACTTC
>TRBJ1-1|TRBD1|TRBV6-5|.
CASRPTGVAEAFF
TGTGCCAGCAGACCGACAGGGGTCGCTGAAGCTTTCTTT
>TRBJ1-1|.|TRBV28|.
CASSLGGASVVGTEAFF
TGTGCCAGCAGTTTAGGGGGGGCGTCGGTCGTTGGGACTGAAGCTTTCTTT
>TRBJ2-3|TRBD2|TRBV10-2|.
CASSPSGSTDTQYF
TGCGCCAGCAGTCCTAGCGGGAGTACGGATACGCAGTATTTT
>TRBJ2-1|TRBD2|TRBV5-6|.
CASSTISGWVKNEQFF
TGTGCCAGCAGCACTATTAGCGGGTGGGTGAAAAATGAGCAGTTCTTC
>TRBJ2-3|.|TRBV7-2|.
CASSLAVVGGDTQYF
TGTGCCAGCAGCTTAGCCGTAGTCGGAGGAGATACGCAGTATTTT
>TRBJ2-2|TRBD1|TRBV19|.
CASSQTGGDGTGELFF
TGTGCCAGTAGTCAAACAGGGGGCGATGGCACCGGGGAGCTGTTTTTT
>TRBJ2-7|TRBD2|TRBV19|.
CASSRGLAGDPYEQYF
TGTGCCAGTAGTAGGGGACTAGCGGGAGATCCCTACGAGCAGTACTTC
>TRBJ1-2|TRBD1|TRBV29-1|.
CSVGGGQGYGYTF
TGCAGCGTTGGCGGGGGACAGGGCTATGGCTACACCTTC
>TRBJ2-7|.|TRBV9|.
CASSFTAAGPYEQYF
TGTGCCAGCAGCTTTACCGCCGCGGGTCCCTACGAGCAGTACTTC